This T cell receptor beta chain was retrieved from a study of T cell responses to AZD1222 COVID-19 vaccine. This clone was observed a single time. What it binds is unknown. Only in-frame clones appear in the TCRdb table, and some are missing; sequencing was by immunoSEQ multiplex PCR. The sample lists roughly 90,000 clones; 80% to 90% were seen once. Study-wide results and limits: Across spike, vaccine-associated CD4 TCRs were found, dominant at 160-218 and 743-854.

From germline, CDR1 is SGHVS and CDR2 FQNEAQ. CDR3 length: 13 amino acids. V was trimmed by 2 bases and J by 0 bases, leaving 4 bases between them. The starting material was peripheral blood, obtained on day 0 of AZD1222 vaccination. The gene calls are TRBV7-8 and TRBJ1-1; D gene ambiguous. The clonotype was recovered from an adult in good health. CDR3 region: CASSLKVNTEAFF. CDR3 in DNA: TGTGCCAGCAGCTTAAAAGTGAACACTGAAGCTTTCTTT.